This TCR beta chain was captured by sequencing in a study of shared T cell receptors in the human thymus. TCRdb's table, derived via immunoSEQ multiplex PCR, lists solely in-frame clones and lacks some. Here the sample spans 55,000 to 75,000 clones, nearly 95% being singletons. Germline V lookup: CDR1 SGHDT, CDR2 YYEEEE. The CDR3 runs to 12 residues. The V gene lost 6 bases and the J gene lost 5 bases, with 11 bases spanning the gap. The rearrangement joins TRBV5-6 to TRBJ2-5; D call uncertain. The sequence derives from a human donor. Sequenced: thymocytes. Here the CDR3 DNA reads TGTGCCAGCAATTCTCTCCCGGAGACCCAGTACTTC. Encoded protein: CASNSLPETQYF.